Each of the 10 T cell receptor beta chains below was sequenced from the same sample in a study of blood T cell repertoires in COVID-19. Some clones are missing from TCRdb's copy, which holds only in-frame ones; the method was immunoSEQ multiplex PCR. The sample carries fewer than 300,000 clones, under 90% recorded once. The sample comprised peripheral blood. Receptor source: a human donor in a cohort sampled during active COVID-19.

V usage is TRBV6-6 and J usage is TRBJ2-2, with D tentatively TRBD1 (6 bases). CDR1 is MNHNY and CDR2 is SVGAGI in the germline V gene (reference sequence). CDR3 size: 15 residues. V was clipped by 2 bases and J by 5 bases, with 12 bases between them. CDR3 region: CASSYAPGATGELFF. The CDR3 DNA reads TGTGCCAGCAGTTACGCCCCAGGGGCTACCGGGGAGCTGTTTTTT.

This clone was detected many times. This rearrangement joins TRBV7-8 to TRBJ2-1; TRBD2 matches at 9 bases. From germline, CDR1 is SGHVS and CDR2 FQNEAQ. The CDR3 length is 16 residues. J gave up 3 bases and V 5 bases, and 8 bases lay outside the gene matches. The CDR3 reads CASSMATSGYYNEQFF. The CDR3 DNA sequence: TGTGCCAGCAGCATGGCGACTAGCGGTTACTACAATGAGCAGTTCTTC. The whole variable domain, remainder taken from reference TRBV7-8 and TRBJ2-1, is GAGVSQSPRYKVAKRGQDVALRCDPISGHVSLFWYQQALGQGPEFLTYFQNEAQLDKSGLPSDRFFAERPEGSVSTLKIQRTQQEDSAVYLCASSMATSGYYNEQFFGPGTRLTVL.

This clone appeared a single time. The DNA for the CDR3 is TGTGCCAGCAGCGTGCAGGGGGCGAACACCGGGGAGCTGTTTTTT. Translating gives CASSVQGANTGELFF. The genes are TRBV9 and TRBJ2-2; 7 nucleotides agree with TRBD1. The CDR3 covers 15 residues. Per the germline V gene, CDR1 is SGDLS and CDR2 is YYNGEE. V was pared by 2 bases and J by 0 bases, with 1 base of the junction left unmatched.

The gene calls are TRBV5-1 and TRBJ1-3; 8 bases map to TRBD1. This CDR3 has 16 residues. V gave up 3 bases and J gave up 0 bases; unmatched junction bases: 5. Germline V gene lookup returns CDR1 SGHRS and CDR2 YFSETQ. In DNA, the CDR3 is TGCGCCAGCAGCTCAGGACAGGGTAACTCTGGAAACACCATATATTTT. The encoded protein is CASSSGQGNSGNTIYF. The whole variable domain, filled in from reference TRBV5-1 and TRBJ1-3, reads KAGVTQTPRYLIKTRGQQVTLSCSPISGHRSVSWYQQTPGQGLQFLFEYFSETQRNKGNFPGRFSGRQFSNSRSEMNVSTLELGDSALYLCASSSGQGNSGNTIYFGEGSWLTVV.

The chain combines TRBV20-1 with TRBJ1-5, with D maybe TRBD1 (6 bases). Germline CDR1 reads DFQATT; CDR2 reads SNEGSKA (reference sequence). This CDR3 is built from 16 residues. Trimming pared 3 bases from V and 4 bases from J, leaving 19 bases between. This chain's CDR3 is CSASERAGTLNQPQHF. CDR3 DNA: TGCAGTGCTAGTGAGAGGGCCGGGACACTGAATCAGCCCCAGCATTTT.

This clone was found a few times. The chain joins TRBV4-3 to TRBJ1-1; D is uncertain. From germline, CDR1 is LGHNA and CDR2 YSLEER. The V and J ends lost 3 bases and 4 bases respectively, with 12 bases between them. The CDR3 runs to 14 residues. CDR3 in amino acids: CASSQTLAGTEAFF. The CDR3 DNA follows: TGCGCCAGCAGCCAGACCCTCGCGGGCACTGAAGCTTTCTTT.

The chain links TRBV4-2 to TRBJ2-1; 13 nucleotides align to TRBD2. CDR1 is LGHNA and CDR2 is YNFKEQ in the germline V gene. The CDR3 spans 21 residues. J gave up 6 bases and V 1 base, and 18 bases lay outside the gene matches. The CDR3 coding sequence is TGTGCCAGCAGCCAAGTCGACTTAAGGGGACTAGCGGGAACTTCCCCCAATGAGCAGTTCTTC. It yields the protein CASSQVDLRGLAGTSPNEQFF.

V usage is TRBV6-1 and J usage is TRBJ1-2; 9 bases match TRBD1. The V gene's germline CDR1 is MNHNS and CDR2 SASEGT. The V and J ends lost 6 bases and 5 bases, in that order; junction bases with no gene match: 7. The CDR3 runs to 14 residues. The CDR3 loop is CASRGTGLRYGYTF. The CDR3 DNA reads as TGTGCCAGCAGGGGGACAGGGCTTAGATATGGCTACACCTTC.

The chain is built from TRBV28 and TRBJ2-5; TRBD1 agrees at 9 bases. V was pared by 2 bases and J by 4 bases, with 2 bases of the junction left unmatched. Germline values: CDR1 MDHEN, CDR2 SYDVKM. This CDR3 has 14 residues. The CDR3 bases are TGTGCCAGCAGTTTAGGGACAGGGTCAGAGACCCAGTACTTC. This gives the protein CASSLGTGSETQYF.

The chain carries TRBV29-1 and TRBJ2-2; the D is unclear. This CDR3 has 15 residues. Germline V gene sequence: CDR1 SQVTM, CDR2 ANQGSEA. Deletions cut 7 bases from V and 3 bases from J, with 18 bases between. The CDR3 region has the DNA TGCAGCGCCGAAGCGAAGCGAGGTTACACCGGGGAGCTGTTTTTT. This encodes CSAEAKRGYTGELFF.